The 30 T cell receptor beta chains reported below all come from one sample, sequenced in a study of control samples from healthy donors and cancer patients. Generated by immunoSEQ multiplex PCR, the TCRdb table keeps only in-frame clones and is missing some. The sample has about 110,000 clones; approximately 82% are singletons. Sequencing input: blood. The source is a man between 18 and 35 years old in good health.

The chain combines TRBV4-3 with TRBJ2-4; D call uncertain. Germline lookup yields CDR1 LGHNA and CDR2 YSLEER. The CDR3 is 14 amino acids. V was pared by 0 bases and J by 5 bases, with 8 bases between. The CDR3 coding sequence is TGCGCCAGCAGCCAAGAATGGGCCGAAAACATTCAGTACTTC. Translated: CASSQEWAENIQYF.

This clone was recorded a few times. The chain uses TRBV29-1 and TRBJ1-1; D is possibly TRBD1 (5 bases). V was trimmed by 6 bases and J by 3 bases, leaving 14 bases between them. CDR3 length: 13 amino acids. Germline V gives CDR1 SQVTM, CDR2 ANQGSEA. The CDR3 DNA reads TGCAGCGTGCAGGGTGGGTCGGACACTGAAGCTTTCTTT. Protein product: CSVQGGSDTEAFF.

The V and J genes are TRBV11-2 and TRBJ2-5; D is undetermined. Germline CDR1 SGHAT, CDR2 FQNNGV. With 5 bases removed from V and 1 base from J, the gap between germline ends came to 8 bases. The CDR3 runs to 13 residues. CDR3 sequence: CASSPLFQETQYF. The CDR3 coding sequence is TGTGCCAGCAGCCCTTTGTTCCAAGAGACCCAGTACTTC. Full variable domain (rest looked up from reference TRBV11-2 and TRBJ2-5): EAGVAQSPRYKIIEKRQSVAFWCNPISGHATLYWYQQILGQGPKLLIQFQNNGVVDDSQLPKDRFSAERLKGVDSTLKIQPAKLEDSAVYLCASSPLFQETQYFGPGTRLLVL.

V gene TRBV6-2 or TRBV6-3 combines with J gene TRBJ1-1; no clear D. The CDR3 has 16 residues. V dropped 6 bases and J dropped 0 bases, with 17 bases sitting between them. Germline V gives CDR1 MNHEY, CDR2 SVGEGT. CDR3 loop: CASSHRGRGVNTEAFF. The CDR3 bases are TGTGCCAGCAGCCACCGAGGGCGCGGGGTGAACACTGAAGCTTTCTTT.

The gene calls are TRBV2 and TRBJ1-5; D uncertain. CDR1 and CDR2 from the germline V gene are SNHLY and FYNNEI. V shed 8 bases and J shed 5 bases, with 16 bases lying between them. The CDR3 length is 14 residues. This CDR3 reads CASLKTQEDQPQHF. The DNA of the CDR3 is TGTGCCAGCCTCAAAACCCAGGAGGATCAGCCCCAGCATTTT.

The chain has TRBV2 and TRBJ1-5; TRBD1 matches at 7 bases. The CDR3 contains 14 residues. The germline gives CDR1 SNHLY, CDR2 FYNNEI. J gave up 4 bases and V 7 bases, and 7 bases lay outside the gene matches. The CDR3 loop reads CASTNDRVNQPQHF. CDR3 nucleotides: TGTGCCAGCACAAACGACAGGGTAAATCAGCCCCAGCATTTT. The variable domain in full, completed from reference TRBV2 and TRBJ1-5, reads EPEVTQTPSHQVTQMGQEVILRCVPISNHLYFYWYRQILGQKVEFLVSFYNNEISEKSEIFDDQFSVERPDGSNFTLKIRSTKLEDSAMYFCASTNDRVNQPQHFGDGTRLSIL.

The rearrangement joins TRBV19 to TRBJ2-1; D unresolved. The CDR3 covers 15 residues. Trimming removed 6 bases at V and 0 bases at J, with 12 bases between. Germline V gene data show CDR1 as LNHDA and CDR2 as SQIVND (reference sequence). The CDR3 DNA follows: TGTGCCAGTAGCCTGACTCCGAGCTCCTACAATGAGCAGTTCTTC. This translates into CASSLTPSSYNEQFF.

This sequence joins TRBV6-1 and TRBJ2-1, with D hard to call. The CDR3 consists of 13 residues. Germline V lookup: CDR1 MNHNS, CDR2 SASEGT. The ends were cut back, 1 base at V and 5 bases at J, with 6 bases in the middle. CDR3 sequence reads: CASSEGKNNEQFF. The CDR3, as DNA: TGTGCCAGCAGTGAAGGGAAAAACAATGAGCAGTTCTTC.

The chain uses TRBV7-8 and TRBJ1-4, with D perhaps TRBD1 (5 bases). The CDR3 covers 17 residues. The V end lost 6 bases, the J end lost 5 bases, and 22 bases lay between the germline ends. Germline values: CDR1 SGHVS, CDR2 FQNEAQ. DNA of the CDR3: TGTGCCAGCAGGACATCTTACCAGGGCGGTTTAAATGAAAAACTGTTTTTT. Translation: CASRTSYQGGLNEKLFF.

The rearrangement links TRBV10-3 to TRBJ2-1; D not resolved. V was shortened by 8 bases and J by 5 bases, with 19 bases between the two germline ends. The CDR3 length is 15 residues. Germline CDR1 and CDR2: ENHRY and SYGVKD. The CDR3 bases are TGTGCCATCGGCAGGTTCCTCCCGACTGACAATGAGCAGTTCTTC. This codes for CAIGRFLPTDNEQFF.

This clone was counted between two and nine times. The CDR3 is CASSLDPGTGYYEQYF. For the CDR3, the DNA is TGCGCCAGCAGCTTGGACCCCGGGACAGGGTACTACGAGCAGTACTTC. The chain combines TRBV5-1 with TRBJ2-7; 9 nucleotides match TRBD1. V gave up 0 bases and J gave up 3 bases; unmatched junction bases: 7. The CDR3 covers 16 residues. Germline CDR1 reads SGHRS; CDR2 reads YFSETQ. The whole variable domain, filled in from reference TRBV5-1 and TRBJ2-7, reads KAGVTQTPRYLIKTRGQQVTLSCSPISGHRSVSWYQQTPGQGLQFLFEYFSETQRNKGNFPGRFSGRQFSNSRSEMNVSTLELGDSALYLCASSLDPGTGYYEQYFGPGTRLTVT.

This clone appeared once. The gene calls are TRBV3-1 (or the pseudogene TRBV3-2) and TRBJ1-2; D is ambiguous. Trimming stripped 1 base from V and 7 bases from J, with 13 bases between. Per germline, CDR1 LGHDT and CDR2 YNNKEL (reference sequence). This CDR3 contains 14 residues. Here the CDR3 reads CASSQVGAGGGYTF. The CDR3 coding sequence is TGTGCCAGCAGCCAAGTCGGAGCCGGCGGTGGCTACACCTTC.

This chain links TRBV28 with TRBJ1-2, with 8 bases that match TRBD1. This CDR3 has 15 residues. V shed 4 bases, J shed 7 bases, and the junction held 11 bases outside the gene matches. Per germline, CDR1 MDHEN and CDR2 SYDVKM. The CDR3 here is CASSSSGTGGGGYTF. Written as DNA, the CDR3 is TGTGCCAGCAGTTCTTCAGGGACAGGTGGGGGTGGCTACACCTTC.

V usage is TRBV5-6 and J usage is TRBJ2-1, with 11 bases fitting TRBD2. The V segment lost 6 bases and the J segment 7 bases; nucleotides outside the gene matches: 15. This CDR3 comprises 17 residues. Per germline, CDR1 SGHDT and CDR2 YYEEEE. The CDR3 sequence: CASILLTSGVIGNEQFF. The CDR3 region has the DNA TGTGCCAGCATCCTTTTGACTAGCGGGGTCATCGGGAATGAGCAGTTCTTC.

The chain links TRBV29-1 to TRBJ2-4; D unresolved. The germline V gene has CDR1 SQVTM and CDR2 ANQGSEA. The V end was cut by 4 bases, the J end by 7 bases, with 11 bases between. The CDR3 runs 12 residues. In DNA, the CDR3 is TGCAGCGTTGTGTCAGATCCGAACATTCAGTACTTC. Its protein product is CSVVSDPNIQYF.

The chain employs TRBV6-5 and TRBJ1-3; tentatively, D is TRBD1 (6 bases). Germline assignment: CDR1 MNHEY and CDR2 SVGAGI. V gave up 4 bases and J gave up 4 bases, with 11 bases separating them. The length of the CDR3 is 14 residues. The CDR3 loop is CASSSTGNGNTIYF. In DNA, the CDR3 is TGTGCCAGCAGTTCCACAGGGAACGGAAACACCATATATTTT.

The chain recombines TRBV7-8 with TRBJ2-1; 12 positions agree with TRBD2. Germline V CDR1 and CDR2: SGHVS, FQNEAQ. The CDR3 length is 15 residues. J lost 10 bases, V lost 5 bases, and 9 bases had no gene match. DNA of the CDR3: TGTGCCAGCAGCCGACTAGCGGGGGACTTACGGGAGCAGTTCTTC. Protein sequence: CASSRLAGDLREQFF. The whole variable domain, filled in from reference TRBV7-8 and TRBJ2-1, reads GAGVSQSPRYKVAKRGQDVALRCDPISGHVSLFWYQQALGQGPEFLTYFQNEAQLDKSGLPSDRFFAERPEGSVSTLKIQRTQQEDSAVYLCASSRLAGDLREQFFGPGTRLTVL.

The chain's CDR3 is CASSIGSGGAETQYF. In DNA form, the CDR3 reads TGTGCCAGTAGTATAGGGTCAGGGGGCGCGGAGACCCAGTACTTC. J is TRBJ2-5 and V is TRBV19, with 8 bases matching TRBD1. The CDR3 loop spans 15 amino acids. Germline trimming cut 1 base from V and 5 bases from J; bases unmatched to any gene: 6. CDR1 LNHDA and CDR2 SQIVND come from the germline V gene (reference sequence).

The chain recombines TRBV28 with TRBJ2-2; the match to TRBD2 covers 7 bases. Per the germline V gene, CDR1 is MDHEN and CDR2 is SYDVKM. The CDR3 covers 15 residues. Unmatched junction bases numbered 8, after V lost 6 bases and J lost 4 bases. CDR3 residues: CASRPAGLVTGELFF. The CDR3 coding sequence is TGTGCCAGCAGGCCAGCGGGGCTTGTCACCGGGGAGCTGTTTTTT.

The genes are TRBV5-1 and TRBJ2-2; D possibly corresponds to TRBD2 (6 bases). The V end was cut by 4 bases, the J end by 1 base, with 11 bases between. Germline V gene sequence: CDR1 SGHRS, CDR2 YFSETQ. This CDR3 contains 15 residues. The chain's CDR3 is CASSQGLLNTGELFF. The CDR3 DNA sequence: TGCGCCAGCAGCCAGGGACTTTTGAACACCGGGGAGCTGTTTTTT.

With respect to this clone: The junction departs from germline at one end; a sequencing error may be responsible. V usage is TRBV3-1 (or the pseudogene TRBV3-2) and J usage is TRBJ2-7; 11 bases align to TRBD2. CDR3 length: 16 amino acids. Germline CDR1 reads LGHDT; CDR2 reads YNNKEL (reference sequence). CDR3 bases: TGTGCCAGCACCCAATTCACTAGCGGGGGAACCTACGAGCAGTACTTC. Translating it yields CASTQFTSGGTYEQYF.

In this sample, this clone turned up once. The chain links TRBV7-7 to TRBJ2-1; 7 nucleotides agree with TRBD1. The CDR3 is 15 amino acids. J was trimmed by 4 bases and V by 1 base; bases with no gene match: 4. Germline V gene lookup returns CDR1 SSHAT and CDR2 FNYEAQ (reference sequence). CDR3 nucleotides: TGTGCCAGCAGCTTAGACAGGGGAAAATACAATGAGCAGTTCTTC. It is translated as CASSLDRGKYNEQFF.

Here the CDR3 DNA reads TGTGCCAGTAGTATAGAGAAGAACACTGAAGCTTTCTTT. Amino acid sequence: CASSIEKNTEAFF. The rearrangement links TRBV19 to TRBJ1-1; no clear D gene. Trimming left V 0 bases short and J 1 base short, with 3 bases between. The germline V gene encodes CDR1 LNHDA and CDR2 SQIVND (reference sequence). CDR3 size: 13 residues.

CDR3 sequence (DNA): TGTGCCTGGAGTAGGATATTGCAGGGGGAGAACACTGAAGCTTTCTTT. This sequence encodes CAWSRILQGENTEAFF. V is TRBV30 and J is TRBJ1-1; 7 bases are shared with TRBD1. Germline-derived CDR1 and CDR2 are GTSNPN and SVGIG (reference sequence). This CDR3 contains 16 residues. V trimming: 2 bases; J trimming: 1 base; junction bases outside the gene matches: 10.

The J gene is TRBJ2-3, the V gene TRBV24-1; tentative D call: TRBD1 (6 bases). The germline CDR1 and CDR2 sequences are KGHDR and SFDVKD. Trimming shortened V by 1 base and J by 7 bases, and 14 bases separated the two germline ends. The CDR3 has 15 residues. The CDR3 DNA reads TGTGCCACCAGTGATTTAGGGGGAAGGGGCCATACGCAGTATTTT. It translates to CATSDLGGRGHTQYF.

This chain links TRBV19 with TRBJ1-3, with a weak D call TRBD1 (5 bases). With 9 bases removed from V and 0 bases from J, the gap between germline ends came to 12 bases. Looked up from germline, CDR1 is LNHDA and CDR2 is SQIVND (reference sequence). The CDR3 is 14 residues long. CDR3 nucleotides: TGTGCCAGCAGAGACAGTTACTCTGGAAACACCATATATTTT. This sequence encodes CASRDSYSGNTIYF. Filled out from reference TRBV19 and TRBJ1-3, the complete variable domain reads DGGITQSPKYLFRKEGQNVTLSCEQNLNHDAMYWYRQDPGQGLRLIYYSQIVNDFQKGDIAEGYSVSREKKESFPLTVTSAQKNPTAFYLCASRDSYSGNTIYFGEGSWLTVV.

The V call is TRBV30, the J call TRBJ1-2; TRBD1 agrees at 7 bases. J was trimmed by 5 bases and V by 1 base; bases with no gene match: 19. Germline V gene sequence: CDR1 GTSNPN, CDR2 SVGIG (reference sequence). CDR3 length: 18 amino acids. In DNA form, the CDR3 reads TGTGCCTGGAGTGACTATCTTCCGTCCAGGGGGGAACTTTATGGCTACACCTTC. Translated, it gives CAWSDYLPSRGELYGYTF. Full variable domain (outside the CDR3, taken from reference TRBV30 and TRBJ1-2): SQTIHQWPATLVQPVGSPLSLECTVEGTSNPNLYWYRQAAGRGLQLLFYSVGIGQISSEVPQNLSASRPQDRQFILSSKKLLLSDSGFYLCAWSDYLPSRGELYGYTFGSGTRLTVV.

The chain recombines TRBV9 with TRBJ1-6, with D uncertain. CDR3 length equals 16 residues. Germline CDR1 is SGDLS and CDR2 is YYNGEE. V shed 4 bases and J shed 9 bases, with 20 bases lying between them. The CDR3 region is CASSPMGRELGSPLHF. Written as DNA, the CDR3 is TGTGCCAGCAGCCCCATGGGGAGGGAATTAGGTTCACCCCTCCACTTT.

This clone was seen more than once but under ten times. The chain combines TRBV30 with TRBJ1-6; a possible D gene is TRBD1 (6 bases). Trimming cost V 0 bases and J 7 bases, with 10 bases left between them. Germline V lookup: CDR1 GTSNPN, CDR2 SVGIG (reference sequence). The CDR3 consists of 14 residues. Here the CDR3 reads CAWSVGRGNSPLHF. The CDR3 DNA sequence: TGTGCCTGGAGTGTCGGCAGGGGAAATTCACCCCTCCACTTT.

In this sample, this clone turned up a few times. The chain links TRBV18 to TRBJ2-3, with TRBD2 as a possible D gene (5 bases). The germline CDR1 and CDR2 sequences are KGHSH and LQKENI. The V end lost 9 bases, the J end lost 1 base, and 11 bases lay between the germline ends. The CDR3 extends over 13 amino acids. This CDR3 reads CASRLRGTDTQYF. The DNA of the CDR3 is TGTGCCAGTCGTTTGCGGGGCACAGATACGCAGTATTTT.